These 23 T cell receptor beta chains originate from one sample sequenced in a study of T cell changes during pregnancy in multiple sclerosis. Some clones are missing from TCRdb's copy, which holds only in-frame ones; the method was immunoSEQ multiplex PCR. This repertoire shows about 40,000 clones, 70% to 90% found once; its top ten account for roughly 0.5%. Sequencing was performed on CD4+ T cells from peripheral blood mononuclear cells, taken in the first trimester of pregnancy. All receptors come from a female donor with multiple sclerosis, enrolled in a pregnancy study.

In nucleotides, the CDR3 is TGTGCCAGCAGTGTGGAGGGGACCTATGGCTACACCTTC. Translating it yields CASSVEGTYGYTF. The chain recombines TRBV6-1 with TRBJ1-2; the D gene is possibly TRBD1 (5 bases). V lost 4 bases to trimming and J lost 4 bases, with 10 bases between them. This CDR3 has 13 residues. The germline V gene has CDR1 MNHNS and CDR2 SASEGT.

This chain uses TRBV10-1 with TRBJ2-7; TRBD1 matches 9 bases. J was trimmed by 7 bases and V by 2 bases; bases with no gene match: 9. The CDR3 runs to 15 residues. Germline CDR1 is WNHNN and CDR2 is SYGVQD (reference sequence). Written as DNA, the CDR3 is TGCGCCAGCAGTGAGCCGGGACAGGGATTCGTTGAGCAGTACTTC. Amino acids: CASSEPGQGFVEQYF.

This chain connects TRBV6-4 to TRBJ2-2; the D gene is possibly TRBD2 (6 bases). With 4 bases removed from V and 4 bases from J, the gap between germline ends came to 10 bases. Looked up from germline, CDR1 is MRHNA and CDR2 is SNTAGT. This CDR3 contains 14 residues. CDR3 protein: CASSGQGGTGELFF. Here the CDR3 DNA reads TGTGCCAGCAGTGGGCAGGGAGGCACCGGGGAGCTGTTTTTT.

The J gene is TRBJ2-1, the V gene TRBV30; 8 bases are a match to TRBD2. Losses at the gene ends were 1 base for V and 9 bases for J; bases not matched to a gene: 11. This CDR3 spans 15 amino acids. Germline V gene data show CDR1 as GTSNPN and CDR2 as SVGIG (reference sequence). CDR3 nucleotides: TGTGCCTGGAGTGGCGGGACTAGTGGGGTTCGTGAGCAGTTCTTC. Its protein product is CAWSGGTSGVREQFF.

This chain links TRBV6-5 with TRBJ2-5, with D unresolved. Germline V gene data show CDR1 as MNHEY and CDR2 as SVGAGI. Trimming took off 5 bases at V and 9 bases at J, with 16 bases between the two ends. This CDR3 region has 13 residues. CDR3 in amino acids: CASSPLPPTAQYF. Here the CDR3 DNA reads TGTGCCAGCAGTCCCCTGCCTCCAACGGCCCAGTACTTC.

This chain connects TRBV2 to TRBJ2-1; TRBD2 is a possible D gene (6 bases). Trimming took off 3 bases at V and 8 bases at J, with 17 bases between the two ends. The CDR3 spans 15 residues. Per the germline V gene, CDR1 is SNHLY and CDR2 is FYNNEI. CDR3: CASSDGRTILHEQFF. The CDR3, as DNA: TGTGCCAGCAGTGATGGGAGGACTATTTTACATGAGCAGTTCTTC.

The V and J genes are TRBV5-1 and TRBJ2-3; TRBD2 matches 7 bases. Germline V gives CDR1 SGHRS, CDR2 YFSETQ. V trimming: 3 bases; J trimming: 3 bases; junction bases outside the gene matches: 7. The CDR3 runs 15 residues. CDR3 sequence (DNA): TGCGCCAGCAGCTCGATTGGCGGGAGTACAGATACGCAGTATTTT. This translates into CASSSIGGSTDTQYF.

This clone was seen a handful of times. The rearrangement joins TRBV6-1 to TRBJ2-7; 7 bases line up with TRBD1. Germline-derived CDR1 and CDR2 are MNHNS and SASEGT. V trimming: 5 bases; J trimming: 3 bases; junction bases outside the gene matches: 4. The CDR3 is 13 residues long. The CDR3 protein is CASSSHRGYEQYF. DNA for the CDR3: TGTGCCAGCAGTTCCCACAGGGGCTACGAGCAGTACTTC.

The rearrangement joins TRBV6-1 to TRBJ2-1; TRBD1 matches 7 bases. J lost 8 bases, V lost 5 bases, and 9 bases had no gene match. CDR3 size: 14 residues. Germline V gene sequence: CDR1 MNHNS, CDR2 SASEGT. In DNA, the CDR3 is TGTGCCAGCAGTCAACATCGGACAGGCTATGAGCAGTTCTTC. Protein product: CASSQHRTGYEQFF.

The J gene is TRBJ1-5, the V gene TRBV5-1; maybe TRBD1 (6 bases). The CDR3 extends over 15 amino acids. CDR1 and CDR2 (germline): SGHRS, YFSETQ. V lost 7 bases to trimming and J lost 3 bases, with 17 bases between them. The CDR3 sequence: CASSPMAGANQPQHF. The CDR3 nucleotides read TGCGCCAGCTCCCCGATGGCGGGGGCCAATCAGCCCCAGCATTTT.

The rearrangement joins TRBV7-2 to TRBJ1-1, with TRBD1 as a possible D gene (6 bases). Trimming shortened V by 5 bases and J by 1 base, and 17 bases separated the two germline ends. The germline V gene has CDR1 SGHTA and CDR2 FQGNSA. The CDR3 spans 16 residues. This CDR3 is CASSPSVWTENTEAFF. In DNA, the CDR3 is TGTGCCAGCAGCCCGTCGGTGTGGACAGAGAACACTGAAGCTTTCTTT.

This clone was picked up one time. The rearrangement joins TRBV6-5 to TRBJ2-7, with no clear D. The V gene lost 5 bases and the J gene lost 2 bases, with 10 bases spanning the gap. The CDR3 extends over 13 amino acids. Germline CDR1 reads MNHEY; CDR2 reads SVGAGI. The CDR3 nucleotides read TGTGCCAGCAGTAAAACAGCTACCTACGAGCAGTACTTC. It yields the protein CASSKTATYEQYF.

This clone was counted only a few times. The chain is built from TRBV10-2 and TRBJ1-3, with D possibly being TRBD1 (6 bases). This CDR3 has 13 amino acids. V dropped 3 bases and J dropped 4 bases, with 7 bases sitting between them. Germline CDR1 is WSHSY and CDR2 is SAAADI. The DNA of the CDR3 is TGCGCCAGCAGTGAAACAGGGGGAAACACCATATATTTT. This codes for CASSETGGNTIYF.

V usage is TRBV14 and J usage is TRBJ2-3, with 7 positions matching TRBD2. V lost 1 base to trimming and J lost 7 bases; unmatched junction nucleotides: 11. There are 16 residues in the CDR3. The V gene's germline CDR1 is SGHDN and CDR2 FVKESK. The CDR3 loop is CASSQGAGVPLNTQYF. CDR3 nucleotides: TGTGCCAGCAGCCAAGGGGCGGGAGTTCCCCTAAATACGCAGTATTTT.

The gene calls are TRBV5-1 and TRBJ1-5; 9 bases agree with TRBD1. CDR3 length equals 14 residues. Germline CDR1 reads SGHRS; CDR2 reads YFSETQ. After removal of 5 bases from V and 5 bases from J, the junction contained 5 bases not matched to a gene. CDR3 amino acids: CASRPGQGHQPQHF. The CDR3 nucleotides are TGCGCCAGCAGACCCGGACAGGGGCATCAGCCCCAGCATTTT. The full variable domain, in which reference TRBV5-1 and TRBJ1-5 provide the parts outside the CDR3, is KAGVTQTPRYLIKTRGQQVTLSCSPISGHRSVSWYQQTPGQGLQFLFEYFSETQRNKGNFPGRFSGRQFSNSRSEMNVSTLELGDSALYLCASRPGQGHQPQHFGDGTRLSIL.

The chain carries TRBV5-4 and TRBJ2-5; TRBD2 aligns across 11 bases. Trimming at V came to 4 bases and at J to 2 bases, leaving 7 bases not matched to a gene. CDR3 size: 16 residues. Germline V gene data show CDR1 as SGHNT and CDR2 as YYREEE (reference sequence). The DNA for the CDR3 is TGTGCCAGCAGCCGTCATGCTAGCGGGGGGCAAGAGACCCAGTACTTC. It is translated as CASSRHASGGQETQYF.

This chain joins TRBV5-6 and TRBJ2-5, with D possibly being TRBD2 (6 bases). This CDR3 is 13 amino acids long. CDR1 is SGHDT, CDR2 YYEEEE, per germline. V shed 3 bases and J shed 1 base, with 7 bases lying between them. The CDR3, as DNA: TGTGCCAGCAGCTGGGACTTCCAAGAGACCCAGTACTTC. Translation gives CASSWDFQETQYF.

This chain uses TRBV5-6 with TRBJ1-2; D uncertain. The CDR3 runs 18 residues. V was shortened by 1 base and J by 7 bases, with 26 bases between the two germline ends. CDR1 SGHDT and CDR2 YYEEEE come from the germline V gene. CDR3 region: CASSLIFGSGSGRVGYTF. DNA for the CDR3: TGTGCCAGCAGCTTGATATTTGGGTCCGGGAGCGGGAGGGTTGGCTACACCTTC.

This clone was seen a single time. The chain has TRBV4-2 and TRBJ1-3; D uncertain. This CDR3 has 13 amino acids. V gave up 4 bases and J gave up 0 bases, with 4 bases separating them. The germline V gene has CDR1 LGHNA and CDR2 YNFKEQ. The CDR3 here is CASSPNSGNTIYF. DNA of the CDR3: TGTGCCAGCAGCCCAAACTCTGGAAACACCATATATTTT.

This chain connects TRBV5-1 to TRBJ2-5, with 14 bases fitting TRBD2. The CDR3 length is 15 residues. Germline V gene lookup returns CDR1 SGHRS and CDR2 YFSETQ. V trimming: 3 bases; J trimming: 6 bases; junction bases outside the gene matches: 4. In DNA, the CDR3 is TGCGCCAGCAGCTCTAGGACTAGCGGGGGGCAGACCCAGTACTTC. Amino acids: CASSSRTSGGQTQYF. Full variable domain (rest looked up from reference TRBV5-1 and TRBJ2-5): KAGVTQTPRYLIKTRGQQVTLSCSPISGHRSVSWYQQTPGQGLQFLFEYFSETQRNKGNFPGRFSGRQFSNSRSEMNVSTLELGDSALYLCASSSRTSGGQTQYFGPGTRLLVL.

This sequence joins TRBV4-2 and TRBJ2-7, with D perhaps TRBD1 (5 bases). Trimming took off 0 bases at V and 6 bases at J, with 24 bases between the two ends. The germline V gene encodes CDR1 LGHNA and CDR2 YNFKEQ. The CDR3 runs to 18 residues. In DNA, the CDR3 is TGTGCCAGCAGCCAAGACTCTACTCGGCCAGGGCTAACATTCGAGCAGTACTTC. Translated: CASSQDSTRPGLTFEQYF.

This chain uses TRBV2 with TRBJ1-1, with TRBD1 as a possible D gene (6 bases). V was pared by 5 bases and J by 3 bases, with 13 bases between. This CDR3 is 14 amino acids long. Germline V gene lookup returns CDR1 SNHLY and CDR2 FYNNEI. Written as DNA, the CDR3 is TGTGCCAGCAGTCTGGACAGCCATTACACTGAAGCTTTCTTT. Amino acid sequence: CASSLDSHYTEAFF.

The chain joins TRBV6-1 to TRBJ2-1; possible D gene TRBD2, 6 bases. Germline values: CDR1 MNHNS, CDR2 SASEGT. The CDR3 is made up of 14 amino acids. V gave up 6 bases and J gave up 6 bases, with 15 bases separating them. The CDR3 bases are TGTGCCAGCAGCCCCGGGACTGGAATCAATGAGCAGTTCTTC. Translation: CASSPGTGINEQFF.